This T cell receptor beta chain was captured in a study of beta chain features in type 1 diabetes. Across the study: Age, gender, cell numbers and subset yield matched between patients and controls. Study-level findings and limits: Reads derived from cDNA could over-represent cells showing high TCR expression.

The isolated RNA, all of it, was reverse transcribed, so expressed TCRB transcripts were what got sequenced. The table came from immunoSEQ multiplex PCR; TCRdb's copy has only in-frame clones and leaves some out. Of about 620,000 clones listed, roughly a sixth are singletons. This clone was detected a few times. The antigen is not known. Sequencing was done on a sample of naive CD4+ T cells from blood. The receptor was isolated from a man between 18 and 29 years old in good health.

Here the CDR3 DNA reads TGTGCCAGCAGCAGGGGGTGGGGCAGTCAGACGTTTGGCTACACCTTC. It encodes CASSRGWGSQTFGYTF. The gene calls are TRBV7-2 and TRBJ1-2; possible D gene TRBD1, 6 bases. Germline V gene lookup returns CDR1 SGHTA and CDR2 FQGNSA. The CDR3 extends over 16 amino acids. Trimming took off 5 bases at V and 7 bases at J, with 23 bases between the two ends.